The sequence of this TCR beta chain was determined in a study of T cells in localized non-small cell lung cancer. Whole-study results and caveats: Higher blood T cell density tracked longer overall survival. As only one tumor region underwent sequencing, heterogeneity remains possible. Adjacent lung tissue had a median approximately 57 of the top 100 clones found in the tumor. The greatest T cell clonality was found in uninvolved adjacent lung (higher than in tumor).

Remarks on this clone: The target antigen is unknown.

Only in-frame clones appear in the TCRdb table, and some are missing; sequencing was by immunoSEQ multiplex PCR. The sample has tens of thousands of clones, about nine tenths seen once. The V end lost 0 bases, the J end lost 4 bases, and 9 bases lay between the germline ends. Germline CDR1 and CDR2: LGHNA and YNFKEQ. The CDR3 is made up of 15 amino acids. This TCR was recovered from a male donor aged 60 or over with stage II lung adenocarcinoma. The chain joins TRBV4-2 to TRBJ1-4; D uncertain. This material consisted of peripheral blood mononuclear cells, taken before any cancer treatment. Written as DNA, the CDR3 is TGTGCCAGCAGCCAAGAACGGCAGAGTAATGAAAAACTGTTTTTT. Translation gives CASSQERQSNEKLFF.